A selection of T cell receptor beta chains follows, all from one sample in a study of identical twins. One entry per CDR3 protein results from TCRdb running MiXCR on the 5' RACE reads. Here the sample spans around 570,000 distinct CDR3 sequences, 9% to 10% being singletons. Another study also made use of these data, one on yellow fever vaccine responses in identical twins.

Sequences were obtained from PBMCs. Receptor source: a woman younger than 35 in good health. CDR3s include the opening cysteine and the closing phenylalanine or tryptophan. D genes are given only for firm matches. The size of a clone is reported for some rows only, either as once, few or many, or as a class for expanded clones.

v_gene: TRBV3-1; j_gene: TRBJ2-3; abundance: many; d_gene: TRBD2; CDR3aa: CASSQEGLAISDTQYF; CDR3nt: TGTGCCAGCAGCCAAGAGGGACTAGCAATCTCCGATACGCAGTATTTT
v_gene: TRBV24-1; j_gene: TRBJ2-1; abundance: many; d_gene: TRBD1; CDR3aa: CATSEPGGGYNEQFF; CDR3nt: TGTGCCACCAGTGAACCAGGGGGCGGCTACAATGAGCAGTTCTTC
v_gene: TRBV2; j_gene: TRBJ2-3; abundance: NA; d_gene: TRBD1; CDR3aa: CASSNDRGGTDTQYF; CDR3nt: TGTGCCAGCAGTAACGACAGGGGCGGGACAGATACGCAGTATTTT
v_gene: TRBV20-1; j_gene: TRBJ2-5; abundance: few; d_gene: TRBD2; CDR3aa: CSAERGSGSSETQYF; CDR3nt: TGCAGTGCTGAGAGAGGTAGCGGGAGTTCGGAGACCCAGTACTTC
v_gene: TRBV4-3; j_gene: TRBJ2-1; abundance: few; d_gene: TRBD2; CDR3aa: CASSQEISGRAGWNEQFF; CDR3nt: TGCGCCAGCAGCCAAGAAATTAGCGGGAGGGCCGGGTGGAATGAGCAGTTCTTC
v_gene: TRBV28; j_gene: TRBJ2-1; abundance: few; d_gene: TRBD1; CDR3aa: CASTGTEKRYNEQFF; CDR3nt: TGTGCCAGCACTGGGACAGAAAAAAGATACAATGAGCAGTTCTTC
v_gene: TRBV27; j_gene: TRBJ2-5; abundance: NA; d_gene: NA; CDR3aa: CASRVGARGGETQYF; CDR3nt: TGTGCCAGCAGGGTAGGGGCCAGGGGTGGCGAGACCCAGTACTTC
v_gene: TRBV29-1; j_gene: TRBJ1-3; abundance: NA; d_gene: NA; CDR3aa: CSVAAGGAGNTIYF; CDR3nt: TGCAGCGTTGCGGCGGGGGGGGCTGGAAACACCATATATTTT
v_gene: TRBV7-9; j_gene: TRBJ1-2; abundance: many; d_gene: NA; CDR3aa: CASSFVTNYGYTF; CDR3nt: TGTGCCAGCAGCTTCGTTACTAACTATGGCTACACCTTC
v_gene: TRBV6-1; j_gene: TRBJ2-3; abundance: NA; d_gene: NA; CDR3aa: CASSRTQWGDTQYF; CDR3nt: TGTGCCAGCTCGCGGACACAGTGGGGAGATACGCAGTATTTT
v_gene: TRBV6-5; j_gene: TRBJ2-7; abundance: NA; d_gene: TRBD1; CDR3aa: CASSYSPTGDSYEQYF; CDR3nt: TGTGCCAGCAGTTACTCCCCGACAGGGGACTCCTACGAGCAGTACTTC
v_gene: TRBV7-9; j_gene: TRBJ2-7; abundance: few; d_gene: NA; CDR3aa: CASSLVGQLHSYEQYF; CDR3nt: TGTGCCAGCAGCTTAGTCGGCCAGCTACACTCCTACGAGCAGTACTTC
v_gene: TRBV2; j_gene: TRBJ2-7; abundance: NA; d_gene: TRBD1; CDR3aa: CASSEIGQGREQYF; CDR3nt: TGTGCCAGCAGTGAAATAGGACAGGGACGCGAGCAGTACTTC
v_gene: TRBV4-2; j_gene: TRBJ2-1; abundance: many; d_gene: NA; CDR3aa: CASSQSTGEGDPEQFF; CDR3nt: TGTGCCAGCAGCCAAAGTACAGGGGAGGGGGATCCTGAGCAGTTCTTC
v_gene: TRBV15; j_gene: TRBJ1-5; abundance: many; d_gene: NA; CDR3aa: CATSRDGSNQPQHF; CDR3nt: TGTGCCACCAGCAGAGATGGTAGCAATCAGCCCCAGCATTTT
v_gene: TRBV7-9; j_gene: TRBJ2-1; abundance: NA; d_gene: TRBD2; CDR3aa: CASSLGRLAGGYNEQFF; CDR3nt: TGTGCCAGCAGCTTAGGACGTCTAGCGGGAGGTTACAATGAGCAGTTCTTC
v_gene: TRBV12-3/TRBV12-4; j_gene: TRBJ2-3; abundance: many; d_gene: NA; CDR3aa: CATSLGGGQTDTQYF; CDR3nt: TGTGCCACCAGTCTTGGAGGTGGTCAAACAGATACGCAGTATTTT
v_gene: TRBV4-3; j_gene: TRBJ1-4; abundance: many; d_gene: NA; CDR3aa: CASSQDLGGREKLFF; CDR3nt: TGCGCCAGCAGCCAAGATCTCGGGGGAAGGGAAAAACTGTTTTTT
v_gene: TRBV7-8; j_gene: TRBJ2-7; abundance: NA; d_gene: NA; CDR3aa: CASSLGILYEQYF; CDR3nt: TGTGCCAGCAGCTTAGGTATCCTCTACGAGCAGTACTTC
v_gene: TRBV7-9; j_gene: TRBJ2-5; abundance: few; d_gene: NA; CDR3aa: CASSLDVLRQETQYF; CDR3nt: TGTGCCAGCAGCTTAGACGTCCTTCGCCAAGAGACCCAGTACTTC
v_gene: TRBV3-1; j_gene: TRBJ2-3; abundance: many; d_gene: TRBD1; CDR3aa: CASSRQGSQSTQYF; CDR3nt: TGTGCCAGCAGCAGACAGGGTTCCCAGTCTACGCAGTATTTT
v_gene: TRBV14; j_gene: TRBJ2-7; abundance: NA; d_gene: NA; CDR3aa: CASSHHYGQRNYEQYF; CDR3nt: TGTGCCAGCAGCCATCATTACGGGCAGAGGAACTACGAGCAGTACTTC
v_gene: TRBV4-2; j_gene: TRBJ2-1; abundance: NA; d_gene: TRBD2; CDR3aa: CASSRIGLAGISYNEQFF; CDR3nt: TGTGCCAGCAGCCGTATTGGACTAGCGGGGATTTCCTACAATGAGCAGTTCTTC
v_gene: TRBV24-1; j_gene: TRBJ1-1; abundance: few; d_gene: TRBD1; CDR3aa: CATQQGAEAFF; CDR3nt: TGTGCCACTCAACAGGGGGCTGAAGCTTTCTTT
v_gene: TRBV6-2/TRBV6-3; j_gene: TRBJ2-2; abundance: few; d_gene: TRBD2; CDR3aa: CASRWLAATGELFF; CDR3nt: TGTGCCAGCAGATGGCTAGCGGCGACCGGGGAGCTGTTTTTT
v_gene: TRBV7-9; j_gene: TRBJ2-7; abundance: few; d_gene: NA; CDR3aa: CASSLEGQAEQYF; CDR3nt: TGTGCCAGCAGCTTGGAAGGCCAGGCCGAGCAGTACTTC
v_gene: TRBV6-2/TRBV6-3; j_gene: TRBJ2-5; abundance: NA; d_gene: TRBD2; CDR3aa: CASSPQREGHETQYF; CDR3nt: TGTGCCAGCAGCCCACAGCGGGAGGGCCACGAGACCCAGTACTTC
v_gene: TRBV11-2; j_gene: TRBJ2-6; abundance: few; d_gene: NA; CDR3aa: CASRDGLGGANVLTF; CDR3nt: TGTGCCAGCAGAGATGGGCTTGGTGGGGCCAACGTCCTGACTTTC
v_gene: TRBV5-1; j_gene: TRBJ2-1; abundance: few; d_gene: NA; CDR3aa: CASSLNGGSYNEQFF; CDR3nt: TGCGCCAGCAGCTTGAATGGGGGGTCCTACAATGAGCAGTTCTTC
v_gene: TRBV7-9; j_gene: TRBJ2-3; abundance: few; d_gene: NA; CDR3aa: CASSQYSLPTDTQYF; CDR3nt: TGTGCCAGCAGCCAATACTCCCTACCGACAGATACGCAGTATTTT
v_gene: TRBV7-9; j_gene: TRBJ2-3; abundance: NA; d_gene: TRBD1; CDR3aa: CASSFRDSYTDTQYF; CDR3nt: TGTGCCAGCAGCTTTCGGGACAGCTACACAGATACGCAGTATTTT